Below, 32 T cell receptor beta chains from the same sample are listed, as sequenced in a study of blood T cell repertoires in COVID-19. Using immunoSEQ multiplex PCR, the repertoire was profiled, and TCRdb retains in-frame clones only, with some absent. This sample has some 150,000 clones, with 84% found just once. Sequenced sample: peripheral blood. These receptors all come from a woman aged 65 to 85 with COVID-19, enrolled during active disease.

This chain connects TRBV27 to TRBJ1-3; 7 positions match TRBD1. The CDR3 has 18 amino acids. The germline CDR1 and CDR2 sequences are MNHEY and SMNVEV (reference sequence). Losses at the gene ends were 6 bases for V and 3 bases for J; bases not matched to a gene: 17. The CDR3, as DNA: TGTGCCAGCAGCCACCGCTATTTACAGGGGCTTGGTGGAAACACCATATATTTT. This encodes CASSHRYLQGLGGNTIYF.

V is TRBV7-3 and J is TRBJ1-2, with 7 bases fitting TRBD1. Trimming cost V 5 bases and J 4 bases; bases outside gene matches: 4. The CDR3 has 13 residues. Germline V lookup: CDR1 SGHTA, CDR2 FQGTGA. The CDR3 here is CASSPRDSYGYTF. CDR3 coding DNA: TGTGCCAGCAGCCCCCGGGACAGCTATGGCTACACCTTC.

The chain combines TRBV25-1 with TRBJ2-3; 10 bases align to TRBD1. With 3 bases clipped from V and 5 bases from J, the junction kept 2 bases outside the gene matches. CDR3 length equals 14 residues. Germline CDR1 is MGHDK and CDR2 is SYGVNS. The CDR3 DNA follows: TGTGCCAGCAGTGAGGACAGGGGGAAAGATACGCAGTATTTT. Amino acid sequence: CASSEDRGKDTQYF.

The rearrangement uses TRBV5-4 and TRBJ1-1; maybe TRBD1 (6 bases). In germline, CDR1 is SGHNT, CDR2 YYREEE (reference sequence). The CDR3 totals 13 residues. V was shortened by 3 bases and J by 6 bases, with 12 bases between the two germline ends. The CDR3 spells CASSSYRVSEAFF. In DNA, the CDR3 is TGTGCCAGCAGCTCTTACAGGGTGTCTGAAGCTTTCTTT.

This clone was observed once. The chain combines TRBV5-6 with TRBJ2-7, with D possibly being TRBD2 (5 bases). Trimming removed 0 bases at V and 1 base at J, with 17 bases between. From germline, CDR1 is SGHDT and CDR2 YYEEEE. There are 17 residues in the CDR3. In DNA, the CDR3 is TGTGCCAGCAGCTTGGGAATTGAGGGAGTGGTATCCTACGAGCAGTACGTC. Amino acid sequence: CASSLGIEGVVSYEQYV.

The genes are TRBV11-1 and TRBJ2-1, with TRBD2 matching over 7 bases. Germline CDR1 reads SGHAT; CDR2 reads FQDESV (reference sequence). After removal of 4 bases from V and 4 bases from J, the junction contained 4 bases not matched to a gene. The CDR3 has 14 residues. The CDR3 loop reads CASSSAGPYNEQFF. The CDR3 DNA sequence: TGTGCCAGCAGCTCAGCGGGGCCTTACAATGAGCAGTTCTTC.

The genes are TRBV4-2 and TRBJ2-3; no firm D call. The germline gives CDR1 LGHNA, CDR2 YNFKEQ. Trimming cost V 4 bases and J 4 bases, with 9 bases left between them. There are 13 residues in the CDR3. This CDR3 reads CASSPFGADTQYF. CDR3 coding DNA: TGTGCCAGCAGCCCCTTTGGAGCAGATACGCAGTATTTT.

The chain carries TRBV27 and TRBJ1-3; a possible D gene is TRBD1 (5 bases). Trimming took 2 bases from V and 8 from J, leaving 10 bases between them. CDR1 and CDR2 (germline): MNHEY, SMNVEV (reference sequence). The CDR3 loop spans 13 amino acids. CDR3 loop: CASSLGGSDTIYF. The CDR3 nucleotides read TGTGCCAGCAGTTTAGGGGGGTCGGACACCATATATTTT.

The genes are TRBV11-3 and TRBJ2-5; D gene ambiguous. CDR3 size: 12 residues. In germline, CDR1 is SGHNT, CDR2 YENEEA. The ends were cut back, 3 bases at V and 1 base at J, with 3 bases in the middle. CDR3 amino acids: CASSFSQETQYF. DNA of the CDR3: TGTGCCAGCAGCTTTAGCCAAGAGACCCAGTACTTC.

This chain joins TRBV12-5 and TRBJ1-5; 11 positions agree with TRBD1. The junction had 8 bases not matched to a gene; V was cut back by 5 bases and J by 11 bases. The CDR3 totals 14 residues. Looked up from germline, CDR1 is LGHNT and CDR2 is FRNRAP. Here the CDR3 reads CASGVDRGRGAQHF. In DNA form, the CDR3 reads TGTGCTAGTGGTGTGGACAGGGGGCGCGGGGCCCAGCATTTT. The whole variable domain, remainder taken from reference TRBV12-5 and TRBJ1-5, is DARVTQTPRHKVTEMGQEVTMRCQPILGHNTVFWYRQTMMQGLELLAYFRNRAPLDDSGMPKDRFSAEMPDATLATLKIQPSEPRDSAVYFCASGVDRGRGAQHFGDGTRLSIL.

The CDR3 DNA sequence: TGTGCCATCAGTGAGTCGATAGGCGGGGCTGGGGCAGATACGCAGTATTTT. Amino acid sequence: CAISESIGGAGADTQYF. The rearrangement uses TRBV10-3 and TRBJ2-3; the D gene is possibly TRBD2 (6 bases). The V end lost 0 bases, the J end lost 4 bases, and 17 bases lay between the germline ends. The CDR3 covers 17 residues. Germline CDR1 reads ENHRY; CDR2 reads SYGVKD.

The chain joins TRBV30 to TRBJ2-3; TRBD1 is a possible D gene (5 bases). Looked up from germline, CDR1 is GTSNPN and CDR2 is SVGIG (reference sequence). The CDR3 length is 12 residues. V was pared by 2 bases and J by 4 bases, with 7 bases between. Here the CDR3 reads CAWSWGPDTQYF. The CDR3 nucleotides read TGTGCCTGGAGTTGGGGCCCAGATACGCAGTATTTT.

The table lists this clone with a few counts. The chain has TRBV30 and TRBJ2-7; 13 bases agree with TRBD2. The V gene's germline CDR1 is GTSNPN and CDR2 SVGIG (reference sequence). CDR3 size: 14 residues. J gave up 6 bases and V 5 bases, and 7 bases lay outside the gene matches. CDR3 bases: TGTGCCTGGGGACTAGCGGGAGCGGGGGGCGAGCAGTACTTC. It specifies CAWGLAGAGGEQYF.

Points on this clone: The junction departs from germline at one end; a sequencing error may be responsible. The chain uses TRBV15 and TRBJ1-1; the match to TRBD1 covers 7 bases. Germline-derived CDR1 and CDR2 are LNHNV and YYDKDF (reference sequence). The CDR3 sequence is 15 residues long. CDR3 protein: CATSTQPTGNTGAFF. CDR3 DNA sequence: TGTGCCACCAGCACCCAGCCGACAGGGAACACTGGAGCTTTCTTT. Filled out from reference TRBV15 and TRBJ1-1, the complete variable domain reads DAMVIQNPRYQVTQFGKPVTLSCSQTLNHNVMYWYQQKSSQAPKLLFHYYDKDFNNEADTPDNFQSRRPNTSFCFLDIRSPGLGDTAMYLCATSTQPTGNTGAFFGQGTRLTVV.

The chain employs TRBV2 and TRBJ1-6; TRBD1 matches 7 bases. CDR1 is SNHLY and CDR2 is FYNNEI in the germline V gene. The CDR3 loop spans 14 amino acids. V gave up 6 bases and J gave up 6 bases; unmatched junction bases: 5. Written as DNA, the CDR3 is TGTGCCAGCAGCCCCGGGACAGTTAATTCACCCCTCCACTTT. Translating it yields CASSPGTVNSPLHF.

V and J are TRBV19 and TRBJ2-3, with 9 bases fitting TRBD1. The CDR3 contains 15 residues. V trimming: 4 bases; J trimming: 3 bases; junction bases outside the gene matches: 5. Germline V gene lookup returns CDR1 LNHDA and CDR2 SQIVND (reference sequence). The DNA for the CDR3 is TGTGCCAGTAGTACCATGACAGGGGGGACAGATACGCAGTATTTT. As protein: CASSTMTGGTDTQYF.

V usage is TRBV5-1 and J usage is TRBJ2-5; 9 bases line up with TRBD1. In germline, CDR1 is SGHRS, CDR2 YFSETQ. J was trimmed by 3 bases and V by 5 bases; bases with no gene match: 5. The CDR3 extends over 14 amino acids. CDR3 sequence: CASSPGTGKETQYF. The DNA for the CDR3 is TGCGCCAGCAGTCCTGGGACAGGGAAAGAGACCCAGTACTTC.

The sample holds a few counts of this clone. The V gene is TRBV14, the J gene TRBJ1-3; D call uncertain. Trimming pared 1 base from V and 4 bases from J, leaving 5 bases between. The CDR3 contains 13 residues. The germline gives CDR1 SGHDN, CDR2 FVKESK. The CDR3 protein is CASSQGHGNTIYF. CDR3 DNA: TGTGCCAGCAGCCAAGGACACGGAAACACCATATATTTT.

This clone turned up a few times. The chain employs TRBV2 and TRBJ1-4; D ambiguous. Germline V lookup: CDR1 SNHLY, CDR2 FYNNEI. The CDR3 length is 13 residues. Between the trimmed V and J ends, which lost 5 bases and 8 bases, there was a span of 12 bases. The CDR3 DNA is TGTGCCAGCAGTAAGGACTTCGGCGAAAAACTGTTTTTT. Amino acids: CASSKDFGEKLFF.

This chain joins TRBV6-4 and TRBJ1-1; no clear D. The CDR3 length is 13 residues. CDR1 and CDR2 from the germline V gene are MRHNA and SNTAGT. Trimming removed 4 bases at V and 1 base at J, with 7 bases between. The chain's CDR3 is CASSGGGNTEAFF. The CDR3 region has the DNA TGTGCCAGCAGTGGGGGAGGGAACACTGAAGCTTTCTTT.

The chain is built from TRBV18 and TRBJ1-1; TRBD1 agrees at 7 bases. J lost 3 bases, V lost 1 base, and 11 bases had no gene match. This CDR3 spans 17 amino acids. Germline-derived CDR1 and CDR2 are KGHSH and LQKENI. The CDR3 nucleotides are TGTGCCAGCTCACCACTACCCCGCGGCAGGGGGGACACTGAAGCTTTCTTT. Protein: CASSPLPRGRGDTEAFF.

The CDR3 here is CASSLTGLNQPQHF. In nucleotides, the CDR3 is TGTGCCAGCAGCCTGACAGGGCTCAATCAGCCCCAGCATTTT. This rearrangement joins TRBV27 to TRBJ1-5; 7 bases match TRBD1. The CDR3 extends over 14 amino acids. V gave up 6 bases and J gave up 3 bases; unmatched junction bases: 5. Germline CDR1 and CDR2: MNHEY and SMNVEV (reference sequence).

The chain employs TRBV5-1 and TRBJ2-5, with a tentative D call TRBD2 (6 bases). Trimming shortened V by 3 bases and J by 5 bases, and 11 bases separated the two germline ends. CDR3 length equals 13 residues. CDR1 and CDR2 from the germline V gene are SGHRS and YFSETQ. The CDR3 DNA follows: TGCGCCAGCAGCTCCTCGGGGGACGAGACCCAGTACTTC. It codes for CASSSSGDETQYF.

In DNA, the CDR3 is TGTGCCTGGATGCTAGCGGGGTTCGAGCAGTACTTC. This gives the protein CAWMLAGFEQYF. The chain recombines TRBV30 with TRBJ2-7; 9 bases are a match to TRBD2. The ends lost 4 bases at V and 6 bases at J; junction bases unmatched: 4. The CDR3 extends over 12 amino acids. Germline V gene sequence: CDR1 GTSNPN, CDR2 SVGIG (reference sequence).

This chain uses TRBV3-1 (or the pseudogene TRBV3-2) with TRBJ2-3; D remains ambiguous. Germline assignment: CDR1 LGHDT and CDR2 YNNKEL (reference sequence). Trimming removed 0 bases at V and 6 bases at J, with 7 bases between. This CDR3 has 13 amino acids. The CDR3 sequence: CASSQETRDTQYF. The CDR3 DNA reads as TGTGCCAGCAGCCAAGAGACGAGGGATACGCAGTATTTT.

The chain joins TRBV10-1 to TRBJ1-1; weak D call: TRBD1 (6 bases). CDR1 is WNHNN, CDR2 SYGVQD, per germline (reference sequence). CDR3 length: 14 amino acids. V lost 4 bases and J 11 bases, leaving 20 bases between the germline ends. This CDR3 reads CASSGLGQPERAFF. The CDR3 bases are TGCGCCAGCAGTGGACTGGGACAACCGGAACGTGCTTTCTTT.

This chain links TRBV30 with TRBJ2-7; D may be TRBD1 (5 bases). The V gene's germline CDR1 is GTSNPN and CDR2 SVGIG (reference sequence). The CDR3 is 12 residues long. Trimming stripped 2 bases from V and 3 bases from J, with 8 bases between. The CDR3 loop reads CAWSPDIYEQYF. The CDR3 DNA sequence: TGTGCCTGGAGTCCGGACATCTACGAGCAGTACTTC.

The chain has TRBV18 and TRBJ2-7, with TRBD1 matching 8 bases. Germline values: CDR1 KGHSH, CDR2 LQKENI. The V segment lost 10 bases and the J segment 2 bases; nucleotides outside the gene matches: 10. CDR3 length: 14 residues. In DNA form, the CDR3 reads TGTGCCACTTCAACCGGGACAGGCGCCTACGAGCAGTACTTC. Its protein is CATSTGTGAYEQYF.

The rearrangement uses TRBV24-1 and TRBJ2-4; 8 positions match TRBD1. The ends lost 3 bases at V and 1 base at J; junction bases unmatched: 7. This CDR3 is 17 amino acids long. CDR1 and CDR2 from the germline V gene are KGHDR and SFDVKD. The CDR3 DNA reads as TGTGCCACCAGTGATACTGGACAGGGAATGGCCAAAAACATTCAGTACTTC. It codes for CATSDTGQGMAKNIQYF.

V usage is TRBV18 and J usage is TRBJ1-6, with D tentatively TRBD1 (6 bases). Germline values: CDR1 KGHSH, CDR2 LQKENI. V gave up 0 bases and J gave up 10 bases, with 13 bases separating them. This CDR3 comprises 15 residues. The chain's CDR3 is CASSPPSRGNSPLHF. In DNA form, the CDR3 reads TGTGCCAGCTCACCACCGTCTAGGGGGAACTCACCCCTCCACTTT.

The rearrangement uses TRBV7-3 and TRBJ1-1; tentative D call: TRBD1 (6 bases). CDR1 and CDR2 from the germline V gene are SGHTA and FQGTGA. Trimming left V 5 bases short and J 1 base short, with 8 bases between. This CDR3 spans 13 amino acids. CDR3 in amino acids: CASSTQGNTEAFF. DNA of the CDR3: TGTGCCAGCAGCACACAGGGGAACACTGAAGCTTTCTTT.

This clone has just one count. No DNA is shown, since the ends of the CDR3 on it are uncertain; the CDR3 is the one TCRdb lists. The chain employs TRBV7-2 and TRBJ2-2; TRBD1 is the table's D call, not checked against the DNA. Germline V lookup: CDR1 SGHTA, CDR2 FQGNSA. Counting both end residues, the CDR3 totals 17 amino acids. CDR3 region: CASSFRARGISTGELFF.